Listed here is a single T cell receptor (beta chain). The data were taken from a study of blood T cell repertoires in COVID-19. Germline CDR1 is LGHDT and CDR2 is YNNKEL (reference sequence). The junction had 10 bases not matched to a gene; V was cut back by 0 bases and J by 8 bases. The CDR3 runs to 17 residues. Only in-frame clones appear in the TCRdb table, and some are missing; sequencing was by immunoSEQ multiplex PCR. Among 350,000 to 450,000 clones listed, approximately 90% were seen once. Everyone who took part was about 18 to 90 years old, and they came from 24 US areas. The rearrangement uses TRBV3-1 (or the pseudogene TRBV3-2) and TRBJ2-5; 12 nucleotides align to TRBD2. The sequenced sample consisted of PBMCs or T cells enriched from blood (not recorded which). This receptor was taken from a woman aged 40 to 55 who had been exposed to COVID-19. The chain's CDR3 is CASSQEATSGRRGTQYF. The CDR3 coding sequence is TGTGCCAGCAGCCAAGAAGCAACTAGCGGGAGGCGGGGAACCCAGTACTTC.